These T cell receptor beta chains were read from a single sample in a study of blood T cell repertoires in COVID-19. The table came from immunoSEQ multiplex PCR; TCRdb's copy has only in-frame clones and leaves some out. This table holds approximately 170,000 clones, more than 75% found once. The sample was peripheral blood. The receptors come from a woman over 75 with COVID-19, enrolled during active disease. The CDR3 runs from the conserved cysteine through the conserved F or W. Size is stated for part of the rows, as once, few or many counts, or as a class when the clone is expanded.

j_call: TRBJ2-7; v_call: TRBV7-9; clone_size: NA; cdr3_aa: CASSYRTSGNYEQYF
j_call: TRBJ1-4; v_call: TRBV6-6; clone_size: NA; cdr3_aa: CASGLKGEKLFF
j_call: TRBJ2-1; v_call: TRBV6-5; clone_size: NA; cdr3_aa: CASRTGLVYNEQFF
j_call: TRBJ2-2; v_call: TRBV7-3; clone_size: NA; cdr3_aa: CASSSQGGRAGGELFF
j_call: TRBJ2-2; v_call: TRBV19; clone_size: NA; cdr3_aa: CASSSGRVVSGELFF
j_call: TRBJ2-1; v_call: TRBV5-1; clone_size: few; cdr3_aa: CASSLGPKRASSYNEQFF
j_call: TRBJ2-2; v_call: TRBV6-5; clone_size: NA; cdr3_aa: CASSYFRYTGELFF
j_call: TRBJ1-4; v_call: TRBV28; clone_size: NA; cdr3_aa: CASSVFTRHNEKLFF
j_call: TRBJ2-2; v_call: TRBV3-1/TRBV3-2; clone_size: once; cdr3_aa: CASSQATGELFF
j_call: TRBJ1-2; v_call: TRBV7-2; clone_size: NA; cdr3_aa: CASSLSDSLIYGYTF
j_call: TRBJ1-1; v_call: TRBV12-3/TRBV12-4; clone_size: few; cdr3_aa: CASSLGQNTEAFF
j_call: TRBJ2-7; v_call: TRBV18; clone_size: NA; cdr3_aa: CASSLGTSGMNEQYF
j_call: TRBJ2-2; v_call: TRBV10-3; clone_size: NA; cdr3_aa: CAISVLAAANTGELFF
j_call: TRBJ1-1; v_call: TRBV2; clone_size: few; cdr3_aa: CASTQLGLGGTEAFF
j_call: TRBJ1-3; v_call: TRBV7-2; clone_size: NA; cdr3_aa: CASSESDTIYF
j_call: TRBJ1-6; v_call: TRBV6-6; clone_size: NA; cdr3_aa: CASSPEGQTNSPLHF
j_call: TRBJ1-4; v_call: TRBV6-6; clone_size: NA; cdr3_aa: CASSPGTSEKLFF
j_call: TRBJ1-1; v_call: TRBV5-1; clone_size: once; cdr3_aa: CASSWTGQGNTEAFF
j_call: TRBJ1-1; v_call: TRBV6-5; clone_size: NA; cdr3_aa: CASRTARNTEAFF
j_call: TRBJ2-5; v_call: TRBV19; clone_size: NA; cdr3_aa: CASSKLAGERGETQYF
j_call: TRBJ1-5; v_call: TRBV9; clone_size: NA; cdr3_aa: CASSAGTDDQPQHF
j_call: TRBJ1-4; v_call: TRBV5-1; clone_size: NA; cdr3_aa: CASSSQGLGDEKLFF
j_call: TRBJ1-1; v_call: TRBV12-3/TRBV12-4; clone_size: once; cdr3_aa: CASSLGDTEAFF
j_call: TRBJ2-1; v_call: TRBV10-3; clone_size: NA; cdr3_aa: CAISLELNNEQFF
j_call: TRBJ1-6; v_call: TRBV7-9; clone_size: NA; cdr3_aa: CASGQAQGPLHF
j_call: TRBJ1-2; v_call: TRBV28; clone_size: NA; cdr3_aa: CASSPGSEGYTF
j_call: TRBJ2-3; v_call: TRBV5-1; clone_size: NA; cdr3_aa: CASSLSRASGSISTDTQYF
j_call: TRBJ2-5; v_call: TRBV5-6; clone_size: NA; cdr3_aa: CASSASGTYQETQYF
j_call: TRBJ2-1; v_call: TRBV11-2; clone_size: NA; cdr3_aa: CASSARDRGSVEQFF
j_call: TRBJ2-2; v_call: TRBV28; clone_size: NA; cdr3_aa: CASSLSQLTNTGELFF
j_call: TRBJ2-1; v_call: TRBV5-6; clone_size: NA; cdr3_aa: CASSLAVYNEQFF
j_call: TRBJ2-3; v_call: TRBV11-3; clone_size: NA; cdr3_aa: CASSLDLGGTQYF
j_call: TRBJ1-4; v_call: TRBV28; clone_size: few; cdr3_aa: CASSFPTNEKLFF
j_call: TRBJ1-5; v_call: TRBV5-5; clone_size: NA; cdr3_aa: CASSVDPRGNQPQHF
j_call: TRBJ2-5; v_call: TRBV10-3; clone_size: once; cdr3_aa: CAISPGIAGEETQYF
j_call: TRBJ2-5; v_call: TRBV7-7; clone_size: NA; cdr3_aa: CASSSAAGQGISLVQETQYF